One and the same sample provided the 18 T cell receptor beta chains below, sequenced in a study of T cells after posttransplantation cyclophosphamide. The assay was immunoSEQ multiplex PCR, and TCRdb's table has in-frame clones only and misses some. Of about 31,000 clones in the sample, under 95% were seen once. The naive gate required viable CD3+CD4+ or CD3+CD8+ cells with CCR7+CD45RA+CD45RO-CD95-CD27+CD28+ phenotype. The material sequenced was naive CD4+ T cells sorted from PBMCs. The receptors stem from a woman in her sixties or seventies in good health, CMV-negative, and a related stem cell transplant donor.

The chain combines TRBV29-1 with TRBJ1-2, with D tentatively TRBD1 (6 bases). The CDR3 contains 12 residues. V was clipped by 7 bases and J by 4 bases, with 13 bases between them. The germline gives CDR1 SQVTM, CDR2 ANQGSEA. CDR3 DNA: TGCAGCGGCACCCGGGACACCTATGGCTACACCTTC. Translation: CSGTRDTYGYTF.

This sequence joins TRBV6-5 and TRBJ2-7; 9 bases are shared with TRBD1. The CDR3 extends over 14 amino acids. Unmatched junction bases numbered 6, after V lost 2 bases and J lost 7 bases. Looked up from germline, CDR1 is MNHEY and CDR2 is SVGAGI. The CDR3 spells CASSYGDRVREQYF. The CDR3 nucleotides are TGTGCCAGCAGTTACGGGGACAGGGTAAGAGAGCAGTACTTC.

The chain recombines TRBV30 with TRBJ1-1; 8 nucleotides line up with TRBD1. Germline V lookup: CDR1 GTSNPN, CDR2 SVGIG (reference sequence). CDR3 length equals 14 residues. CDR3 loop: CSSRGLLMNTEAFF. In DNA form, the CDR3 reads TGTTCGAGCAGGGGGCTACTTATGAACACTGAAGCTTTCTTT. The variable domain in full, with the rest retrieved from reference TRBV30 and TRBJ1-1, is SQTIHQWPATLVQPVGSPLSLECTVEGTSNPNLYWYRQAAGRGLQLLFYSVGIGQISSEVPQNLSASRPQDRQFILSSKKLLLSDSGFYLCSSRGLLMNTEAFFGQGTRLTVV.

The V and J genes are TRBV7-3 and TRBJ1-5, with a possible D match to TRBD1 (6 bases). Looked up from germline, CDR1 is SGHTA and CDR2 is FQGTGA. This CDR3 contains 15 residues. V was pared by 3 bases and J by 4 bases, with 13 bases between. The CDR3 reads CASSFEPGQNQPQHF. CDR3 DNA: TGTGCCAGCAGCTTCGAACCGGGACAAAATCAGCCCCAGCATTTT.

This clone was observed a single time. V usage is TRBV7-2 and J usage is TRBJ1-3, with D uncertain. Between the trimmed V and J ends, which lost 5 bases and 4 bases, there was a span of 12 bases. Germline-derived CDR1 and CDR2 are SGHTA and FQGNSA. The CDR3 has 14 amino acids. This CDR3 reads CASSPGSGGNTIYF. The CDR3 coding sequence is TGTGCCAGCAGCCCCGGGTCGGGGGGAAACACCATATATTTT.

The chain recombines TRBV5-1 with TRBJ2-7; TRBD1 might be the D (6 bases). V lost 0 bases to trimming and J lost 2 bases, with 12 bases between them. This CDR3 comprises 15 residues. CDR1 and CDR2 (germline): SGHRS, YFSETQ. As DNA, the CDR3 is TGCGCCAGCAGCTTGGAACAGGGCGGAACCTACGAGCAGTACTTC. Translated, it gives CASSLEQGGTYEQYF.

The chain recombines TRBV5-6 with TRBJ2-1; 10 nucleotides align to TRBD2. Germline V lookup: CDR1 SGHDT, CDR2 YYEEEE. CDR3 length: 14 amino acids. The V and J ends lost 2 bases and 6 bases, in that order; junction bases with no gene match: 2. In nucleotides, the CDR3 is TGTGCCAGCAGCTTCACTAGCGGGGCCAATGAGCAGTTCTTC. Protein: CASSFTSGANEQFF.

In DNA, the CDR3 is TGCGCCAGCCGCCCCCCCAGGGTGACTGAGTATAGCAATCAGCCCCAGCATTTT. Protein sequence: CASRPPRVTEYSNQPQHF. The chain has TRBV4-3 and TRBJ1-5, with D perhaps TRBD1 (5 bases). The germline V gene has CDR1 LGHNA and CDR2 YSLEER. V dropped 8 bases and J dropped 0 bases, with 23 bases sitting between them. The CDR3 has 18 residues.

The chain carries TRBV12-5 and TRBJ2-5; 8 nucleotides align to TRBD1. This CDR3 has 15 amino acids. After removal of 2 bases from V and 5 bases from J, the junction contained 7 bases not matched to a gene. The germline V gene encodes CDR1 LGHNT and CDR2 FRNRAP. For the CDR3, the DNA is TGTGCTAGTGGTTTGCTTACAGGGGGACGCGAGACCCAGTACTTC. Translating it yields CASGLLTGGRETQYF.

The rearrangement joins TRBV18 to TRBJ2-3; 11 nucleotides line up with TRBD2. CDR3 length: 17 amino acids. Per the germline V gene, CDR1 is KGHSH and CDR2 is LQKENI. With 1 base clipped from V and 0 bases from J, the junction kept 3 bases outside the gene matches. The CDR3 reads CASSPLAGGPSTDTQYF. Written as DNA, the CDR3 is TGTGCCAGCTCACCACTAGCGGGAGGGCCTAGCACAGATACGCAGTATTTT. Using reference TRBV18 and TRBJ2-3 for the parts outside the CDR3, the full variable domain is NAGVMQNPRHLVRRRGQEARLRCSPMKGHSHVYWYRQLPEEGLKFMVYLQKENIIDESGMPKERFSAEFPKEGPSILRIQQVVRGDSAAYFCASSPLAGGPSTDTQYFGPGTRLTVL.

The table lists this clone with a few counts. The gene calls are TRBV11-3 and TRBJ2-2; D gene ambiguous. Trimming removed 4 bases at V and 2 bases at J, with 2 bases between. The germline gives CDR1 SGHNT, CDR2 YENEEA. The CDR3 spans 12 residues. The CDR3 DNA reads TGTGCCAGCAGCTCAAACACCGGGGAGCTGTTTTTT. Protein sequence: CASSSNTGELFF.

The genes are TRBV5-1 and TRBJ1-1; 8 nucleotides align to TRBD1. This CDR3 has 14 amino acids. CDR1 is SGHRS, CDR2 YFSETQ, per germline. Trimming took 2 bases from V and 2 from J; bases not matched to a gene: 2. The CDR3 here is CASSFQGANTEAFF. In DNA, the CDR3 is TGCGCCAGCAGCTTTCAGGGGGCCAACACTGAAGCTTTCTTT.

The V gene is TRBV7-3, the J gene TRBJ1-2; TRBD1 is a possible D gene (5 bases). V lost 5 bases to trimming and J lost 6 bases, with 13 bases between them. The CDR3 length is 13 residues. CDR1 SGHTA and CDR2 FQGTGA come from the germline V gene. The CDR3 loop is CASSPSQGDGYTF. The CDR3 nucleotides read TGTGCCAGCAGCCCGTCCCAGGGTGATGGCTACACCTTC.

The V call is TRBV30, the J call TRBJ2-3, with TRBD2 identical over 14 bases. The CDR3 covers 15 residues. Losses at the gene ends were 6 bases for V and 6 bases for J; bases not matched to a gene: 8. The germline gives CDR1 GTSNPN, CDR2 SVGIG (reference sequence). This chain's CDR3 is CACLGLAGVRDTQYF. The CDR3 nucleotides read TGTGCCTGCCTGGGACTAGCGGGAGTTAGGGATACGCAGTATTTT.

The chain is built from TRBV6-5 and TRBJ2-1, with 10 bases identical to TRBD2. Germline V gene lookup returns CDR1 MNHEY and CDR2 SVGAGI. After removal of 3 bases from V and 7 bases from J, the junction contained 6 bases not matched to a gene. This CDR3 is built from 15 residues. The CDR3 coding sequence is TGTGCCAGCAGTTATGGGACTAGCGTAGCGAATGAGCAGTTCTTC. Protein product: CASSYGTSVANEQFF.

The rearrangement links TRBV25-1 to TRBJ2-5; D perhaps matches TRBD1 (6 bases). TRBJ2-7 matches the DNA end more closely, so the J call is doubtful. This CDR3 comprises 14 residues. In germline, CDR1 is MGHDK, CDR2 SYGVNS. CDR3 residues: CASARQVSSYEQYF. The CDR3 nucleotides read TGTGCCAGCGCCAGACAGGTTAGCTCCTACGAGCAGTACTTC.

This clone showed up just a few times. V gene TRBV2 combines with J gene TRBJ2-1; 13 bases map to TRBD2. CDR1 is SNHLY and CDR2 is FYNNEI in the germline V gene. The CDR3 runs to 12 residues. V was pared by 6 bases and J by 14 bases, with 4 bases of the junction left unmatched. The CDR3 coding sequence is TGTGCCAGCAGGTGGACTAGCGGGAGTGAGTTCTTC. This encodes CASRWTSGSEFF.

This clone was found once. The rearrangement uses TRBV15 and TRBJ1-2; TRBD1 agrees at 7 bases. This CDR3 is built from 13 residues. Germline lookup yields CDR1 LNHNV and CDR2 YYDKDF (reference sequence). V was clipped by 1 base and J by 8 bases; unmatched bases: 4. The CDR3 reads CATSRVQGSGYTF. The CDR3 nucleotides read TGTGCCACCAGCAGAGTACAGGGGAGCGGCTACACCTTC.